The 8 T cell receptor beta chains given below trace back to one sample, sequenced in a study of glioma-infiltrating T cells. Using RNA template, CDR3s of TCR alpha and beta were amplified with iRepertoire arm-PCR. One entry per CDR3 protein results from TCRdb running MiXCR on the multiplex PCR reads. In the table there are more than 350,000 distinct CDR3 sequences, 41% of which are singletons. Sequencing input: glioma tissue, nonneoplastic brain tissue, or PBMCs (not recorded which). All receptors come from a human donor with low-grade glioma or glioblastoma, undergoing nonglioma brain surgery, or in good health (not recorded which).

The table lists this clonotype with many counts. CDR3: CASSPTGEGTDTQYF. CDR3 DNA sequence: TGTGCCAGCTCACCGACCGGGGAGGGCACAGATACGCAGTATTTT. V is TRBV18 and J is TRBJ2-3; D is possibly TRBD2 (6 bases). V was trimmed by 3 bases and J by 1 base, leaving 11 bases between them. The CDR3 has 15 residues. CDR1 and CDR2 (germline): KGHSH, LQKENI.

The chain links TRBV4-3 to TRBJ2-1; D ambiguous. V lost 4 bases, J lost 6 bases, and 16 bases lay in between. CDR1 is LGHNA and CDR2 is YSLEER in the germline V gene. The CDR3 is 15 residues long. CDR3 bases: TGCGCCAGCAGCCGACTGTTATCTCGGGCCAATGAGCAGTTCTTC. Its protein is CASSRLLSRANEQFF.

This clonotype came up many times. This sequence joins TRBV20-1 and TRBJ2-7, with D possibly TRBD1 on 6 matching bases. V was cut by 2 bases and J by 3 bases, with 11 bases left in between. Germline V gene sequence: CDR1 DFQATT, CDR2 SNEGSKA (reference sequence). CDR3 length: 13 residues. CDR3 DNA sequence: TGCAGTGCTAGAAGAGGGGGTAACTACGAGCAGTACTTC. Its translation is CSARRGGNYEQYF.

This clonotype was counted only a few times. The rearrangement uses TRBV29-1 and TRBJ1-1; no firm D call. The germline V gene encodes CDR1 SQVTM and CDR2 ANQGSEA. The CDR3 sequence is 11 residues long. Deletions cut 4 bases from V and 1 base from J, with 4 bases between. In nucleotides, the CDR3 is TGCAGCGTTGCAGCGAACACTGAAGCTTTCTTT. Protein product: CSVAANTEAFF. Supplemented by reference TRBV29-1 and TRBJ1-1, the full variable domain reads SAVISQKPSRDICQRGTSLTIQCQVDSQVTMMFWYRQQPGQSLTLIATANQGSEATYESGFVIDKFPISRPNLTFSTLTVSNMSPEDSSIYLCSVAANTEAFFGQGTRLTVV.

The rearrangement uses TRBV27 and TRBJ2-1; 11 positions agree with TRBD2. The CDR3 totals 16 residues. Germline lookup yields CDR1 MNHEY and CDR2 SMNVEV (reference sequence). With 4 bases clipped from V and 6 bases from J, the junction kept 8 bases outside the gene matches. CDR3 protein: CASSSFVAGGCNEQFF. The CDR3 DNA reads TGTGCCAGCAGTTCGTTTGTAGCGGGAGGGTGCAATGAGCAGTTCTTC.

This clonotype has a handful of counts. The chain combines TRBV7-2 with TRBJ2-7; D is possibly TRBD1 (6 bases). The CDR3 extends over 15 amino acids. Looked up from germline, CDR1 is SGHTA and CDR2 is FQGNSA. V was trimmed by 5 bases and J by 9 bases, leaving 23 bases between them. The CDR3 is CASSPTGPPDIVQYF. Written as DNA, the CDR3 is TGTGCCAGCAGCCCCACAGGGCCCCCTGACATTGTGCAGTACTTC. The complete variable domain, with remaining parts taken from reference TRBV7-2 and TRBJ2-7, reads GAGVSQSPSNKVTEKGKDVELRCDPISGHTALYWYRQSLGQGLEFLIYFQGNSAPDKSGLPSDRFSAERTGGSVSTLTIQRTQQEDSAVYLCASSPTGPPDIVQYFGPGTRLTVT.

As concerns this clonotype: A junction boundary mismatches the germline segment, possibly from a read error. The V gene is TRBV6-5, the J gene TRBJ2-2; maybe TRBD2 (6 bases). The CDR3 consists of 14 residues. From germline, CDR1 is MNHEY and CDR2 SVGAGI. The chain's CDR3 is CASSYRLDTGELLF. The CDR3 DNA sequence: TGTGCCAGCAGTTACCGACTAGACACCGGGGAGCTGCTTTTT.

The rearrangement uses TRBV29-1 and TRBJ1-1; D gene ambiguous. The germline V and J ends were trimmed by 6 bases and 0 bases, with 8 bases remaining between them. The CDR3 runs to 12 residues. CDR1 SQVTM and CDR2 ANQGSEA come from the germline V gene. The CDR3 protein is CSVHGMNTEAFF. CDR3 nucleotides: TGCAGCGTCCACGGAATGAACACTGAAGCTTTCTTT.